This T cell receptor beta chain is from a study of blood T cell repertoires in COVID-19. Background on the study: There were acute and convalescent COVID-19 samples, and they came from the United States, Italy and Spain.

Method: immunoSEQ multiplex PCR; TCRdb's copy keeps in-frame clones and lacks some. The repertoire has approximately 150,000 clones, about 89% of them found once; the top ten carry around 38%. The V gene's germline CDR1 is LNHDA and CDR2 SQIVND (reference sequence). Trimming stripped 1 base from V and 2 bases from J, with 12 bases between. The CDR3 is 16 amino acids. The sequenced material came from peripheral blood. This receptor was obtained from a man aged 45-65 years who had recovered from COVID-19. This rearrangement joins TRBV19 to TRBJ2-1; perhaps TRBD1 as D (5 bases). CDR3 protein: CASSIGAGPPYNEQFF. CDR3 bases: TGTGCCAGTAGTATAGGGGCAGGGCCTCCCTACAATGAGCAGTTCTTC. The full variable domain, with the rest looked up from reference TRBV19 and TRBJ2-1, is DGGITQSPKYLFRKEGQNVTLSCEQNLNHDAMYWYRQDPGQGLRLIYYSQIVNDFQKGDIAEGYSVSREKKESFPLTVTSAQKNPTAFYLCASSIGAGPPYNEQFFGPGTRLTVL.